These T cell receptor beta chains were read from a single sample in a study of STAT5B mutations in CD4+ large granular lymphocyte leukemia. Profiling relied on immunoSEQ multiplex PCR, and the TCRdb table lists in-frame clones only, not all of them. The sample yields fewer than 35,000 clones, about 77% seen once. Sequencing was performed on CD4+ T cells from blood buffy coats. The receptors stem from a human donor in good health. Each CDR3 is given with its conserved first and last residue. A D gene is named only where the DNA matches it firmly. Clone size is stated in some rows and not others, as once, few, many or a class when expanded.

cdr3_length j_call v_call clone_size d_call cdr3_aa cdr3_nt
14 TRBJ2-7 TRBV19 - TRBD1 CASSARGLTYEQYF TGTGCCAGTAGTGCTAGGGGGCTGACCTACGAGCAGTACTTC
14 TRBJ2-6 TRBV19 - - CASSSQSGANVLTF TGTGCCAGTAGTAGTCAGTCTGGGGCCAACGTCCTGACTTTC
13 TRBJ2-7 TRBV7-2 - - CASTHPGSYEQYF TGTGCCAGCACCCACCCAGGTTCCTACGAGCAGTACTTC
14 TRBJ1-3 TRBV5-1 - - CASSLAGVGNTIYF TGCGCCAGCAGCTTGGCAGGGGTCGGAAACACCATATATTTT
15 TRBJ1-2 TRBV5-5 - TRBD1 CASSLETGRSYGYTF TGTGCCAGCAGCTTGGAGACAGGGAGGTCCTATGGCTACACCTTC
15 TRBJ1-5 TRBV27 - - CASSLQGVGTQPQHF TGTGCCAGCAGTTTACAGGGAGTGGGGACACAGCCCCAGCATTTT
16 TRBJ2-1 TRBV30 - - CAWSTGASLSYNEQFF TGTGCCTGGAGCACGGGGGCTAGCCTCTCCTACAATGAGCAGTTCTTC
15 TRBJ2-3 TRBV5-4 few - CASSLRTASTDTQYF TGTGCCAGCAGCTTGCGGACAGCTAGCACAGATACGCAGTATTTT
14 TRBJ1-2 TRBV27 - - CASRRPGGGYGYTF TGTGCCAGCCGACGCCCGGGGGGGGGCTATGGCTACACCTTC
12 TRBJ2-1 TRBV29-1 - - CSVAKRATEQFF TGCAGCGTTGCAAAGCGGGCAACCGAGCAGTTCTTC
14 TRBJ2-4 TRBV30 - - CAWSRGGSKNIQYF TGTGCCTGGAGTCGGGGCGGTAGCAAAAACATTCAGTACTTC
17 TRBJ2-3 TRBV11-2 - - CASSGAPRSVVADTQYF TGTGCCAGCAGCGGGGCGCCAAGAAGTGTCGTAGCAGATACGCAGTATTTT
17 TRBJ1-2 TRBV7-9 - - CASSLRSSTVANYGYTF TGTGCCAGCAGCCTTAGATCGTCGACAGTTGCTAACTATGGCTACACCTTC
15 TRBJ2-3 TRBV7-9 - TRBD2 CASSLMGGGEDTQYF TGTGCCAGCAGCTTAATGGGCGGGGGGGAAGATACGCAGTATTTT
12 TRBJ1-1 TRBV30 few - CAWIWGNTEAFF TGTGCCTGGATATGGGGGAACACTGAAGCTTTCTTT
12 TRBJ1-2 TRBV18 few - CASSGTVNGYTF TGTGCCAGCTCGGGGACTGTGAACGGCTACACCTTC
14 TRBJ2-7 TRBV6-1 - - CASIRGGTSYEQYF TGTGCCAGCATTCGAGGCGGAACCTCCTACGAGCAGTACTTC
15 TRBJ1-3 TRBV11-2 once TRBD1 CASSPGTGAGNTIYF TGTGCCAGCAGCCCCGGGACAGGGGCTGGAAACACCATATATTTT
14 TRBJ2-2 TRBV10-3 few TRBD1 CAITGTAPTGELFF TGTGCCATCACCGGGACAGCCCCCACCGGGGAGCTGTTTTTT
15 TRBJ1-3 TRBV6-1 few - CASSADRRSGNTIYF TGTGCCAGCAGTGCAGACAGGCGCTCTGGAAACACCATATATTTT
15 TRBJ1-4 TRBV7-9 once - CASSLQAATNEKLFF TGTGCCAGCAGCTTACAGGCTGCAACTAATGAAAAACTGTTTTTT
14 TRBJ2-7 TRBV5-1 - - CASKKEQSSYEQYF TGCGCCAGCAAAAAGGAACAGAGCTCCTACGAGCAGTACTTC
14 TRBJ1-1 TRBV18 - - CASSPLHQNTEAFF TGTGCCAGCTCACCGTTGCACCAGAACACTGAAGCTTTCTTT
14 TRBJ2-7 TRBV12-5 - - CASGLGQKTYEQYF TGTGCTAGTGGTTTGGGACAGAAAACCTACGAGCAGTACTTC
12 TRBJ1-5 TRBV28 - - CASSWGNQPQHF TGTGCCAGCAGTTGGGGCAATCAGCCCCAGCATTTT
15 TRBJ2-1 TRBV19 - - CASAIMSGRYNEQFF TGTGCCAGTGCCATTATGTCAGGTCGGTACAATGAGCAGTTCTTC
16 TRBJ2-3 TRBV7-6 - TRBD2 CASSLQAGGTTDTQYF TGTGCCAGCAGCTTACAAGCGGGAGGGACCACAGATACGCAGTATTTT
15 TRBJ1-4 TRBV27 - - CASSFWPLGSEKLFF TGTGCCAGCAGTTTTTGGCCCCTAGGAAGTGAAAAACTGTTTTTT
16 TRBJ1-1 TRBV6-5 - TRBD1 CASSYRPGQGGTEAFF TGTGCCAGCAGTTACCGACCCGGACAGGGGGGGACTGAAGCTTTCTTT
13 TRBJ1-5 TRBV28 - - CASSLGSDQPQHF TGTGCCAGCAGTTTGGGATCCGATCAGCCCCAGCATTTT
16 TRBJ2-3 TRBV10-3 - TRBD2 CAISGVTSGSTDTQYF TGTGCCATCAGTGGCGTGACTAGCGGAAGCACAGATACGCAGTATTTT
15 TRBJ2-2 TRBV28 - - CASTIRLASSGELFF TGTGCCAGCACTATTCGGTTAGCCTCTTCCGGGGAGCTGTTTTTT
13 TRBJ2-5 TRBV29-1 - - CSVALSGVGEQYF TGCAGCGTTGCTCTGTCGGGGGTCGGGGAGCAGTACTTC